These T cell receptor beta chains were read from a single sample in a study of blood T cell repertoires in COVID-19. This table comes from immunoSEQ multiplex PCR, and its TCRdb copy is limited to in-frame clones, with some not included. The sample lists a few hundred thousand clones, approximately 86% occurring once. Sequencing was done on a sample of PBMCs or T cells enriched from blood (not recorded which). The origin of the receptors is a woman between 50 and 59 years old with acute COVID-19. The CDR3 runs from the conserved cysteine through the conserved F or W. The order of the fields is CDR3 length, clone size, D gene, V gene, J gene, CDR3 protein, CDR3 DNA. The D gene is left open where the match is weak. Some rows mark clone size as missing; the rest say once, few, many or name a class of expanded clone.

16	.	TRBD2	TRBV5-1	TRBJ2-7	CASSLQAGGPTYEQYF	TGCGCCAGCAGCTTGCAAGCGGGAGGGCCTACCTACGAGCAGTACTTC
13	.	.	TRBV2	TRBJ1-1	CASLETANTEAFF	TGTGCCAGCCTAGAGACAGCCAACACTGAAGCTTTCTTT
17	.	TRBD1	TRBV6-2/TRBV6-3	TRBJ1-1	CASSYHPTGGLNTEAFF	TGTGCCAGCAGTTACCACCCCACAGGGGGTCTGAACACTGAAGCTTTCTTT
14	.	.	TRBV28	TRBJ1-6	CASSFWQGNSPLHF	TGTGCCAGCAGTTTTTGGCAGGGTAATTCACCCCTCCACTTT
15	once	.	TRBV27	TRBJ2-7	CASSLKRSTSYEQYF	TGTGCCAGCAGTTTAAAGCGGAGCACCTCCTACGAGCAGTACTTC
14	.	.	TRBV6-6	TRBJ2-7	CASSAYRAGDEQYF	TGTGCCAGCAGTGCCTACAGGGCGGGGGACGAGCAGTACTTC
13	.	.	TRBV12-3/TRBV12-4	TRBJ2-1	CASSSTNYNEQFF	TGTGCCAGCAGCTCTACTAACTACAATGAGCAGTTCTTC
16	.	TRBD2	TRBV9	TRBJ2-2	CASSEFGTMNTGELFF	TGTGCCAGCAGCGAATTCGGGACTATGAACACCGGGGAGCTGTTTTTT
12	.	.	TRBV15	TRBJ2-7	CATSRDLHEQYF	TGTGCCACCAGCAGAGACCTACACGAGCAGTACTTC
15	.	.	TRBV7-9	TRBJ2-2	CASSKTALNTGELFF	TGTGCCAGCAGCAAGACAGCGCTTAACACCGGGGAGCTGTTTTTT
17	.	TRBD1	TRBV7-2	TRBJ2-1	CASSSYSVGQTLSEQFF	TGTGCCAGCAGCTCTTATTCGGTGGGACAGACCCTTTCGGAGCAGTTCTTC
14	.	TRBD1	TRBV28	TRBJ1-2	CASSLDRGPYGYTF	TGTGCCAGCAGTTTGGACAGGGGGCCCTATGGCTACACCTTC
13	once	.	TRBV10-3	TRBJ2-3	CAIKAGGPDTQYF	TGTGCCATCAAGGCAGGGGGGCCAGATACGCAGTATTTT
11	.	.	TRBV20-1	TRBJ2-3	CSALRTDTQYF	TGCAGTGCTCTCCGCACAGATACGCAGTATTTT
13	once	TRBD1	TRBV9	TRBJ1-2	CASGPGPRGGYTF	TGTGCCAGCGGGCCCGGCCCCAGGGGGGGCTACACCTTC
13	.	.	TRBV20-1	TRBJ1-4	CSASTGQNEKLFF	TGCAGTGCTAGTACAGGTCAGAATGAAAAACTGTTTTTT
13	.	TRBD1	TRBV10-2	TRBJ1-5	CASRDPGQKPQHF	TGCGCCAGCAGGGATCCGGGACAGAAGCCCCAGCATTTT
17	.	.	TRBV7-2	TRBJ1-4	CASSLVVFRQGMEKLFF	TGTGCCAGCAGCTTAGTGGTCTTCCGGCAGGGGATGGAAAAACTGTTTTTT